This T cell receptor beta chain was sequenced during a study of blood T cell repertoires in COVID-19. In germline, CDR1 is MNHEY, CDR2 SVGAGI. Trimming cost V 6 bases and J 4 bases; bases outside gene matches: 11. This CDR3 spans 15 amino acids. TCRdb's table, derived via immunoSEQ multiplex PCR, lists solely in-frame clones and lacks some. The data contain around 380,000 clones, approximately 80% of them seen just once; the ten biggest clones take up 1.1%. The rearrangement links TRBV6-5 to TRBJ1-2; 7 bases agree with TRBD1. The sequence derives from a human donor with acute or convalescent COVID-19. The donor label of this sample is uncertain. The material sequenced was peripheral blood. DNA of the CDR3: TGTGCCAGCAGGCGGAACACAGGGGAAGTCTATGGCTACACCTTC. Its protein is CASRRNTGEVYGYTF.